This TCR beta chain was identified in a study of blood T cell repertoires in COVID-19. Study at large: COVID-19 samples, acute and convalescent, were from the United States, Italy and Spain. From T cells, B-cell-depleted T cells, or PBMCs came the material, which was cDNA or gDNA.

Germline V CDR1 and CDR2: SNHLY, FYNNEI. Losses at the gene ends were 2 bases for V and 9 bases for J; bases not matched to a gene: 11. The CDR3 extends over 16 amino acids. As processed by the authors: It was from reference gene primer amplification that nucleated cell counts were estimated. Only in-frame clones appear in the TCRdb table, and some are missing; sequencing was by immunoSEQ multiplex PCR. The V and J calls and clone size were taken over from that table, and D and trimming were inferred from the DNA. The repertoire holds fewer than 85,000 clones, roughly 91% seen once, with approximately 0.98% in the top ten.

The receptor was derived from a woman aged 50 to 60 in a cohort sampled during active COVID-19. J is TRBJ1-5 and V is TRBV2; 9 nucleotides match TRBD1. The specimen sequenced was peripheral blood. CDR3 residues: CASSEQGQGLAGPQHF. CDR3 bases: TGTGCCAGCAGTGAACAGGGACAGGGTCTTGCAGGGCCCCAGCATTTT.